The clone carrying this T cell receptor beta chain has more than one count but fewer than ten. The antigen is not known. This specimen belongs to a study of a mutant IDH1 vaccine in newly diagnosed glioma. The overall study: Most patients had radiochemotherapy with temozolomide before enrollment; others had one alone.

Described time point: week 11, during vaccination. The vaccine gave 300 ug of a 20-mer mutant IDH1 peptide subcutaneously per dose. Each donor presented with a new WHO grade 3 or 4 astrocytoma that tested IDH1-mutant and showed ATRX loss. Some clones are missing from TCRdb's copy, which holds only in-frame ones; the method was immunoSEQ multiplex PCR. The sample has some 52,000 clones, 91% seen once. Per germline, CDR1 SNHLY and CDR2 FYNNEI. CDR3 size: 14 residues. V shed 7 bases and J shed 0 bases, with 12 bases lying between them. The sequencing here drew on PBMCs, taken from a glioma patient whose treatment included an IDH1 peptide vaccine. This TCR came from a man aged 45 to 65 with glioma. This chain joins TRBV2 and TRBJ1-1, with D perhaps matching TRBD1 (5 bases). The CDR3 is CASTIRQLNTEAFF. The CDR3 DNA is TGTGCCAGCACCATTCGACAGTTGAACACTGAAGCTTTCTTT.